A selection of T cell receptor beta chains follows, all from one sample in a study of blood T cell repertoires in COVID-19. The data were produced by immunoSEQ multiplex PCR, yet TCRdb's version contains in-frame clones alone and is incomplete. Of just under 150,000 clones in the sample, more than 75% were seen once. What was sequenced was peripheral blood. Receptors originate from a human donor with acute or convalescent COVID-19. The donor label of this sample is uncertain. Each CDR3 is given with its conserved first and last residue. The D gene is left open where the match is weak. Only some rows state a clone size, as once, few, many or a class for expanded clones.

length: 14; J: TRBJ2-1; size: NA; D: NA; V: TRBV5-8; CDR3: CASSYTGPPLEQFF; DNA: TGTGCCAGCAGCTACACAGGTCCCCCTCTGGAGCAGTTCTTC
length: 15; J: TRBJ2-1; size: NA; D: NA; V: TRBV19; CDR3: CASSHGQILSNEQFF; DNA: TGTGCCAGTAGCCATGGACAGATTCTCTCCAATGAGCAGTTCTTC
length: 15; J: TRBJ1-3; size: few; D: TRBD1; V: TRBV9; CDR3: CASSATGGDGNTIYF; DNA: TGTGCCAGCAGCGCCACAGGGGGCGATGGAAACACCATATATTTT
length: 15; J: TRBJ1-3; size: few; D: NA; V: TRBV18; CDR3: CATTDTRGAGNTIYF; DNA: TGTGCCACCACCGACACGCGGGGTGCTGGAAACACCATATATTTT
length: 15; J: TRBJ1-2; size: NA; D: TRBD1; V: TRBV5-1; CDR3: CASSLNRGINYGYTF; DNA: TGCGCCAGCAGCTTGAACAGGGGAATCAACTATGGCTACACCTTC
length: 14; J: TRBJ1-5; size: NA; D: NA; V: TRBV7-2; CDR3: CASSSGGHNQPQHF; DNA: TGTGCCAGCAGCTCGGGCGGGCACAATCAGCCCCAGCATTTT
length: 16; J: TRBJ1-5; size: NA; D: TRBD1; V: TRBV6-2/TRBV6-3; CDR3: CASSSLGQTSNQPQHF; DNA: TGTGCCAGCAGTTCCCTGGGACAGACTAGCAATCAGCCCCAGCATTTT
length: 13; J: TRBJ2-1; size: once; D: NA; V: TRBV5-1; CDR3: CASSLGLDNEQFF; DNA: TGCGCCAGCAGCTTGGGACTTGACAATGAGCAGTTCTTC
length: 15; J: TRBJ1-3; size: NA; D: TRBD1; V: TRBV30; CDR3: CAWSARGQKGHTIYF; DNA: TGTGCCTGGAGTGCCCGGGGACAGAAGGGGCACACCATATATTTT
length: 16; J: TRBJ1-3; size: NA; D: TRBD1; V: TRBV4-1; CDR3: CASSLGDSLSGNTIYF; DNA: TGCGCCAGCAGCCTGGGGGACAGCCTCTCTGGAAACACCATATATTTT
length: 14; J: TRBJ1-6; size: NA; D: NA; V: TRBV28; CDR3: CASSSSRGLSPLHF; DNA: TGTGCCAGCAGTTCCTCCAGGGGTCTATCACCCCTCCACTTT
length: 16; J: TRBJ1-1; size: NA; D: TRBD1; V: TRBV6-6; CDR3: CASSSRPTGSVGGAFF; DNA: TGTGCCAGCAGCTCGAGGCCGACAGGGTCGGTGGGGGGAGCTTTCTTT
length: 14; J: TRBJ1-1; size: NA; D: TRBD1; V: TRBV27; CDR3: CASSGQGMNTEAFF; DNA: TGTGCCAGCAGTGGACAGGGGATGAACACTGAAGCTTTCTTT
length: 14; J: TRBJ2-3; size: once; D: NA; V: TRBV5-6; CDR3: CASSLGQAADTQYF; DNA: TGTGCCAGCAGCTTGGGACAGGCCGCTGATACGCAGTATTTT
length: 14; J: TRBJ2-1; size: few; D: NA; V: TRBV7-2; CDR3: CASSSDSSYNEQFF; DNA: TGTGCCAGCAGCTCGGACAGTTCCTACAATGAGCAGTTCTTC
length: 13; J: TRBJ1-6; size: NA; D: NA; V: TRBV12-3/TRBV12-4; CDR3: CASSPRANSPLHF; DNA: TGTGCCAGCAGTCCCCGAGCAAATTCACCCCTCCACTTT
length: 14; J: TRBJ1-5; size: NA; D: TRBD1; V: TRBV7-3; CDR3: CASSEQGPNQPQHF; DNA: TGTGCCAGCAGCGAACAGGGGCCCAATCAGCCCCAGCATTTT
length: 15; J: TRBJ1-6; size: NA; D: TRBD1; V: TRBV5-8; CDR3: CASSLMGQGVSPLHF; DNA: TGTGCCAGCAGCTTGATGGGACAGGGGGTTTCACCCCTCCACTTT
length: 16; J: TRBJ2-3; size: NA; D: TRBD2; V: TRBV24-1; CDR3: CATSDYLAGDTNTQYF; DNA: TGTGCCACCAGTGATTACTTAGCGGGAGATACAAATACGCAGTATTTT
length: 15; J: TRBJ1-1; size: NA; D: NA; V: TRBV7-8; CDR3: CASSLETGGDTEAFF; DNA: TGTGCCAGCAGCTTAGAAACAGGTGGGGACACTGAAGCTTTCTTT
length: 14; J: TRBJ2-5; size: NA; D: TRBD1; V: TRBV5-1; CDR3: CASSSGTGAETQYF; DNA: TGCGCCAGCAGCTCCGGGACAGGGGCAGAGACCCAGTACTTC
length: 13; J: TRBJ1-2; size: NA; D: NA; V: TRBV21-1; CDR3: CAWEGGENHGYTF; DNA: TGTGCCTGGGAAGGGGGGGAGAATCATGGCTACACCTTC
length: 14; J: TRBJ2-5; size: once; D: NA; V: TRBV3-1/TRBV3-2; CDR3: CASSYTRNQETQYF; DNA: TGTGCCAGCAGCTACACTAGAAACCAAGAGACCCAGTACTTC
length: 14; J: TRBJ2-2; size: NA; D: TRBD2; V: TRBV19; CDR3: CASSPSGGTGELFF; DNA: TGTGCCAGTAGTCCTAGCGGGGGCACCGGGGAGCTGTTTTTT
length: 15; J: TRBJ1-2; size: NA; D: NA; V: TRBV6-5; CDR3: CASSYTDRYNYGYTF; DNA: TGTGCCAGCAGTTACACCGACAGATATAACTATGGCTACACCTTC
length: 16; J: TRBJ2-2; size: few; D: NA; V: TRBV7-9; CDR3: CASKKEGTANTGELFF; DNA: TGTGCCAGCAAGAAGGAGGGGACCGCGAACACCGGGGAGCTGTTTTTT
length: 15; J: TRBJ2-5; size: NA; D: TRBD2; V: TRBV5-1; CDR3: CASSPGAGGQETQYF; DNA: TGCGCCAGCAGCCCGGGGGCGGGGGGGCAAGAGACCCAGTACTTC
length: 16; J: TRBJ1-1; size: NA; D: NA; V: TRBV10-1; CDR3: CASSEQLPGGTTEAFF; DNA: TGCGCCAGCAGTGAGCAATTGCCGGGGGGGACCACTGAAGCTTTCTTT
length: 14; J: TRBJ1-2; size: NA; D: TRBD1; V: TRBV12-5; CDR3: CASGLEQGAYGYTF; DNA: TGTGCTAGTGGTTTGGAACAGGGGGCTTATGGCTACACCTTC